This TCR beta chain was sequenced for a study of blood T cell repertoires in COVID-19. Across the whole study: Nucleic acid was either cDNA or gDNA, and it came from T cells, B-cell-depleted T cells, or PBMCs.

In the original workflow: The assay estimated nucleated cells by amplifying reference gene primers. Generated by immunoSEQ multiplex PCR, the TCRdb table keeps only in-frame clones and is missing some. That table is the source of V, J and clone size, and D and trimming were worked out from the DNA. The sample records under 150,000 clones, 70% to 90% being singletons. A single count supports this clone. The CDR3 is 15 amino acids. Germline CDR1 SGHTA, CDR2 FQGNSA. Unmatched junction bases numbered 5, after V lost 4 bases and J lost 2 bases. The source is a woman between 50 and 59 years old who had recovered from COVID-19. Sequencing was performed on peripheral blood. This chain connects TRBV7-2 to TRBJ2-7; 10 bases are a match to TRBD1. CDR3 bases: TGTGCCAGCAGCTCGCTTGGGACAGGGGCCTACGAGCAGTACTTC. Protein product: CASSSLGTGAYEQYF.